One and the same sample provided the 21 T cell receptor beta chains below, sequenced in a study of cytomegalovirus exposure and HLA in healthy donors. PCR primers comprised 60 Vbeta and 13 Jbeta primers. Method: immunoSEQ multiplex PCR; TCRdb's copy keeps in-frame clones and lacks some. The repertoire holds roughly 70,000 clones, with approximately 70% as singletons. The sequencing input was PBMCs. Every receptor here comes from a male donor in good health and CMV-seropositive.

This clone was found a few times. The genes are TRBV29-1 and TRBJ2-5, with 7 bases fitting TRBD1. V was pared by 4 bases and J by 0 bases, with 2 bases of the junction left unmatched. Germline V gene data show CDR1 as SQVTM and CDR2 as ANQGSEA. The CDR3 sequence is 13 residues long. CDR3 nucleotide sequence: TGCAGCGTTGTGGGACAGTACCAAGAGACCCAGTACTTC. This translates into CSVVGQYQETQYF.

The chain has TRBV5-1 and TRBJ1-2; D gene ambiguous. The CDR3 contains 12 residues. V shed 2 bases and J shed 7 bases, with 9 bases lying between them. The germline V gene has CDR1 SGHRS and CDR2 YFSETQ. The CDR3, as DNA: TGCGCCAGCAGCTTTGATCAGCGTGGCTACACCTTC. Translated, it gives CASSFDQRGYTF.

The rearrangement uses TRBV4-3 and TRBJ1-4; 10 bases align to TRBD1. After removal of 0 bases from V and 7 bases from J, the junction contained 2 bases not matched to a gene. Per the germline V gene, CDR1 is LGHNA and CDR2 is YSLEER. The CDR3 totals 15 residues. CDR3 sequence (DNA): TGCGCCAGCAGCCAAGAGGGGACAGGGGCTGAAAAACTGTTTTTT. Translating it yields CASSQEGTGAEKLFF.

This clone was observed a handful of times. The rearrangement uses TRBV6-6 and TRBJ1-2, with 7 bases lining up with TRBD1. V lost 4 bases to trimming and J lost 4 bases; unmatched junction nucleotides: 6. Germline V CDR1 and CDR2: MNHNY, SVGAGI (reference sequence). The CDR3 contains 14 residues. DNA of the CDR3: TGTGCCAGCAGTTCCCGGACAGGTCTCTATGGCTACACCTTC. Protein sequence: CASSSRTGLYGYTF.

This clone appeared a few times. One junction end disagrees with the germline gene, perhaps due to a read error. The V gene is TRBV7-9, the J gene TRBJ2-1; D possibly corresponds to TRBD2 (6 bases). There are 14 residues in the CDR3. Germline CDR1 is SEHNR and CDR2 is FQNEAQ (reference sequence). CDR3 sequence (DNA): TGTTCCAGCAGCTCCGCCGGGAGAGATCATGAGCAGTTCTTC. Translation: CSSSSAGRDHEQFF.

The DNA for the CDR3 is TGTGCCAGCAGCTTAGAACACACCGGAAACACCATATATTTT. It yields the protein CASSLEHTGNTIYF. The rearrangement links TRBV11-2 to TRBJ1-3, with D uncertain. V was pared by 0 bases and J by 4 bases, with 7 bases between. The length of the CDR3 is 14 residues. Germline values: CDR1 SGHAT, CDR2 FQNNGV.

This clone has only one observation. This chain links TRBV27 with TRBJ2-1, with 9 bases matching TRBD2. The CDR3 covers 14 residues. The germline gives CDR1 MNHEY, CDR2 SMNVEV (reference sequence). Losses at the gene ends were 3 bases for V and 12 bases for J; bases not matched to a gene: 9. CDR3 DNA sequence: TGTGCCAGCAGTTTTGGAGCGGGAGGTCTCCGGCAGTTCTTC. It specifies CASSFGAGGLRQFF.

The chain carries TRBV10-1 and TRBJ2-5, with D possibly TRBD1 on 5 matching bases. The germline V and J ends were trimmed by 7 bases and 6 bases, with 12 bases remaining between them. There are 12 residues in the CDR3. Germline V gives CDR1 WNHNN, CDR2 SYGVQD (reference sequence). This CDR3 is CASTQARQTQYF. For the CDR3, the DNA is TGCGCCAGCACACAGGCACGCCAGACCCAGTACTTC.

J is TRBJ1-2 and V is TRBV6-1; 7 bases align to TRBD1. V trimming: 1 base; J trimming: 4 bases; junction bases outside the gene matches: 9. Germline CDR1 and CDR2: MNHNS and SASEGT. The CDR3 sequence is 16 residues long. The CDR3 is CASSEGAGGNGYGYTF. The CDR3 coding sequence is TGTGCCAGCAGTGAAGGGGCAGGGGGAAACGGCTATGGCTACACCTTC.

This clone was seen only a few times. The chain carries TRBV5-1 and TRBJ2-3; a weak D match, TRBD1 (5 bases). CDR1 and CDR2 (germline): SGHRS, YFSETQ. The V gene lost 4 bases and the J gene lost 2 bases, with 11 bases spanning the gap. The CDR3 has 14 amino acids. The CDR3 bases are TGCGCCAGCAGCATACAGGTATCCACAGATACGCAGTATTTT. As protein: CASSIQVSTDTQYF.

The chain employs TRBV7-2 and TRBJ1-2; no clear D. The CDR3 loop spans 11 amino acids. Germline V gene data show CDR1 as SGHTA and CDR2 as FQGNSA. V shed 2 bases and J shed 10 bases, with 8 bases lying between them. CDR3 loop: CASSLSRDYTF. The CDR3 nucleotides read TGTGCCAGCAGCTTATCGCGGGACTACACCTTC.

The CDR3 loop reads CASSYSDSSYEQYF. In DNA, the CDR3 is TGTGCCAGCAGTTACTCCGACTCATCCTACGAGCAGTACTTC. The chain combines TRBV6-6 with TRBJ2-7, with unresolved D. The length of the CDR3 is 14 residues. The germline CDR1 and CDR2 sequences are MNHNY and SVGAGI (reference sequence). Deletions cut 0 bases from V and 1 base from J, with 7 bases between.

The CDR3 bases are TGTGCCAGCTCACCGGGACAGCATACCGGGGAGCTGTTTTTT. This sequence encodes CASSPGQHTGELFF. The chain links TRBV18 to TRBJ2-2; 7 bases align to TRBD1. The length of the CDR3 is 14 residues. Germline loops: CDR1 KGHSH, CDR2 LQKENI. V was pared by 3 bases and J by 5 bases, with 3 bases of the junction left unmatched.

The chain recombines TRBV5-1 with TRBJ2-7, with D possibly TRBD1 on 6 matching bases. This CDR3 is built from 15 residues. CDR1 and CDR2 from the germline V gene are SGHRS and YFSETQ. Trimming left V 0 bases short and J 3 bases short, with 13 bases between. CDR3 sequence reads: CASSLVQGLIYEQYF. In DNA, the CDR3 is TGCGCCAGCAGCTTGGTTCAGGGGCTAATCTACGAGCAGTACTTC.

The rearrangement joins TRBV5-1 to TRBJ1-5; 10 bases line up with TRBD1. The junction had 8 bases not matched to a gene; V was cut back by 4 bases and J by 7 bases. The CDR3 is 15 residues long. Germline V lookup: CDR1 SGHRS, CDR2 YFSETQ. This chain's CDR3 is CASSATGGSLQPQHF. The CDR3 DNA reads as TGCGCCAGCAGCGCGACAGGGGGCTCTTTGCAGCCCCAGCATTTT.

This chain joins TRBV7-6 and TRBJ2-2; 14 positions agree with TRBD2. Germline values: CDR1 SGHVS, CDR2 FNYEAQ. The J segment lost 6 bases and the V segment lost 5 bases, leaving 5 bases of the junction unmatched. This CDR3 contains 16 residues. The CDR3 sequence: CASSGRLAGGSGELFF. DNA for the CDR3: TGTGCCAGCAGCGGAAGACTAGCGGGGGGGTCCGGGGAGCTGTTTTTT.

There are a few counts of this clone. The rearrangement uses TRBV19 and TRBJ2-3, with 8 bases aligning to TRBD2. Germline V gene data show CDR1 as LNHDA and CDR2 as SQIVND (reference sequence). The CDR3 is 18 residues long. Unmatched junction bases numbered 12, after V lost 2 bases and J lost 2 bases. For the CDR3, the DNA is TGTGCCAGTAGTATAAGTCGGGGGGGGTCTGCACACACAGATACGCAGTATTTT. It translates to CASSISRGGSAHTDTQYF.

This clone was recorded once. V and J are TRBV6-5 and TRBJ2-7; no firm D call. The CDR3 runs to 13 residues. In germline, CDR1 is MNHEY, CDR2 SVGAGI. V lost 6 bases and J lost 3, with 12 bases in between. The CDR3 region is CASSRGHGYEQYF. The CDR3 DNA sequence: TGTGCCAGCAGCCGCGGTCATGGCTACGAGCAGTACTTC.

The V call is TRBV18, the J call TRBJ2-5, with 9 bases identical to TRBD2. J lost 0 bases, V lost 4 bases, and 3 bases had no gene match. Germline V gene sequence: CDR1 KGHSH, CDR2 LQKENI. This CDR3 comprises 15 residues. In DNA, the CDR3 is TGTGCCAGCTCACTAGCGGGGGCCCACCAAGAGACCCAGTACTTC. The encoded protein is CASSLAGAHQETQYF.

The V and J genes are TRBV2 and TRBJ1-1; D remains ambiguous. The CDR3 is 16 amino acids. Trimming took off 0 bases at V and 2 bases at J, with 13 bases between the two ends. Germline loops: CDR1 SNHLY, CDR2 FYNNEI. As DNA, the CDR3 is TGTGCCAGCAGTGAAGCTTTGTCCGGGGTAAACACTGAAGCTTTCTTT. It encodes CASSEALSGVNTEAFF.

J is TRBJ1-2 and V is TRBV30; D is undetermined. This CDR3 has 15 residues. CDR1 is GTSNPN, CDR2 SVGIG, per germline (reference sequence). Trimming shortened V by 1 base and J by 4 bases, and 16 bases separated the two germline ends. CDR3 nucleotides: TGTGCCTGGAGTGCCCCGGGAGGACTAAGCTATGGCTACACCTTC. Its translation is CAWSAPGGLSYGYTF.